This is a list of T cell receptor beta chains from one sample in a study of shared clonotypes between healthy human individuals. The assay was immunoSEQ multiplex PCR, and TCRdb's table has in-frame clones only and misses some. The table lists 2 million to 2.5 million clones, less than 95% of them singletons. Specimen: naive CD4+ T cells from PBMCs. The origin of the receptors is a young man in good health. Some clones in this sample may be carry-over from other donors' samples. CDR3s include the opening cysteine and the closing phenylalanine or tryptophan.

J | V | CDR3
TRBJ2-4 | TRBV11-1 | CAIGEVMYF
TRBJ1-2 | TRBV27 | CASGRQESEDGYTF
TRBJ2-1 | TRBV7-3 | CASSLVLASNEQFF
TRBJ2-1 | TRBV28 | CASSLAGSANEQFF
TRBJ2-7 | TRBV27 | CASSLSSRQGKGEQYF
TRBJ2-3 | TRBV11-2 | CASSLGGGRSTDTQYF
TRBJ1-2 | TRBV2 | CASSEGQPDIGYTF
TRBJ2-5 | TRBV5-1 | CASSGGSGTSGLQETQYF
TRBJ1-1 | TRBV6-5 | CASSYSTGMNTEAFF
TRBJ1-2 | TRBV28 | CAGAREGQAFYGYTF
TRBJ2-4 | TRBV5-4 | CASSRDSLTKNIQYF
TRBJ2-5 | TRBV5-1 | CASRGGRNQETQYF
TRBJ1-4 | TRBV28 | CASVMGGREKLFF
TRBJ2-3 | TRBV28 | CASSLGTGSSTDTQYF
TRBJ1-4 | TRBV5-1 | CARRTGINEKLFF
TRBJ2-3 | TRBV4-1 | CASSQVPLAGSDTQYF
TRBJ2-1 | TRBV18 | CASSPPIFRGAITNEQFF
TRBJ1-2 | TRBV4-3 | CASSQPSKSAYGYTF
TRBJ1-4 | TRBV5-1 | CASSFYTVNEKLFF
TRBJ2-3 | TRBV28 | CASSLVVGLITDTQYF